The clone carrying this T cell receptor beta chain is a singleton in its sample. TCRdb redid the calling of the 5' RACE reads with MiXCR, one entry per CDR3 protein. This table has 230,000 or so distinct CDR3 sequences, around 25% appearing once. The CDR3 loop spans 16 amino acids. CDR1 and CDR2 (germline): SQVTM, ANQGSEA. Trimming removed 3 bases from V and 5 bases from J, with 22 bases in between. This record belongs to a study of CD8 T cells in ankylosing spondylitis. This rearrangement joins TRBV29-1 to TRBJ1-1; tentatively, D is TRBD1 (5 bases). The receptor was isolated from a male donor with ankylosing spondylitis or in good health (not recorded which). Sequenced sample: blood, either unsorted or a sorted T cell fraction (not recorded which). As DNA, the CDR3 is TGCAGCGTTGACCGGGGAGGGGCAGGGAGGGAGACTGAAGCTTTCTTT. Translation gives CSVDRGGAGRETEAFF.